This entry lists 32 T cell receptor beta chains sequenced from one sample in a study of tissue T cells after allogeneic stem cell transplantation. The data were produced by immunoSEQ multiplex PCR, yet TCRdb's version contains in-frame clones alone and is incomplete. This table has thousands of clones, roughly 30% appearing once. Described time point: mouse harvest day 14 after allogeneic transplant. Mouse grafts combined 10^7 T-cell-depleted bone marrow cells with 10^6 splenic CD5+ T cells. Material for sequencing was skin. These receptors all come from a female BALB/c mouse given C57BL/6 T cells with graft-versus-host disease after an allogeneic hematopoietic cell transplant.

In this sample, this clone is medium-sized (0.01 to 0.1%). Mouse gene names and germline throughout. The DNA ends 1 residue before the CDR3 does, and the rest of the CDR3 is filled in from the germline J gene. This rearrangement joins TRBV16 to TRBJ2-7, with 8 bases matching TRBD1. Germline lookup yields CDR1 SGHSA and CDR2 FRNQAP. The CDR3 contains 14 residues. Trimming cost V 2 bases and J 1 base; bases outside gene matches: 1. CDR3 residues: CASSLTGGSYEQYF. CDR3 DNA (partial): TGTGCAAGCAGCTTAACAGGGGGGTCCTATGAACAGTAC.

This clone was seen a few times. Here the gene names and germline are mouse. Read sequence stops 1 residue before the CDR3 end, and the germline J gene provides the missing end. The J gene is TRBJ1-5, the V gene TRBV3; D gene uncertain. V lost 2 bases, J lost 6 bases, and 5 bases lay in between. The length of the CDR3 is 12 residues. Germline-derived CDR1 and CDR2 are SNHLY and FYNGKV (reference sequence). The covered CDR3 bases are TGTGCCAGCAGCTTAAACGGCCAGGCTCCGCTT. It encodes CASSLNGQAPL. The entire CDR3 protein reads CASSLNGQAPLF.

This clone was counted between two and nine times. The genes and germline here are from mouse. The CDR3 end lies 1 residue beyond the end of the read and is filled in from the germline J gene. The chain uses TRBV5 and TRBJ1-4, with a possible D match to TRBD1 (5 bases). Germline V CDR1 and CDR2: LGHNA, YNLKQL (reference sequence). This CDR3 is 15 amino acids long. Trimming took 1 base from V and 0 from J, leaving 6 bases between them. The CDR3 loop is CASSQGQISNERLFF. Partial CDR3 DNA: TGTGCCAGCAGCCAAGGACAGATTTCCAACGAAAGATTATTT.

In its sample, this clone ranks as medium-sized (0.01 to 0.1%). Mouse gene names and germline throughout. The CDR3 extends 1 residue past the end of the read, so its final part is completed from the germline J gene. This rearrangement joins TRBV26 to TRBJ1-3; D unresolved. V dropped 2 bases and J dropped 0 bases, with 11 bases sitting between them. The CDR3 runs to 16 residues. Looked up from germline, CDR1 is KGHPV and CDR2 is FQNQEV (reference sequence). The sequenced part of the CDR3 DNA is TGTGCCAGCAGTCTGAGGCAGCCGAATTCTGGAAATACGCTCTAT. This sequence encodes CASSLRQPNSGNTLY. The full CDR3 sequence reads CASSLRQPNSGNTLYF.

Comment on this clone: A read error may be the cause here, since a much bigger clone is one base away. Mouse gene names and germline throughout. The read terminates 1 residue before the CDR3 end, so the remaining end is supplied by the germline J gene. V gene TRBV15 combines with J gene TRBJ1-1, with D possibly matching TRBD1 (5 bases). Trimming took off 6 bases at V and 0 bases at J, with 8 bases between the two ends. CDR3 length: 13 residues. Germline V CDR1 and CDR2: SGHND, FRSKSL. The CDR3 is CASRPGQNTEVFF. The covered CDR3 bases are TGTGCCAGCAGACCGGGACAGAACACAGAAGTCTTC.

This clone came up a few times. Mouse gene names apply. The read gets to within 1 residue of the CDR3 end, and the germline J gene fills in the rest. This rearrangement joins TRBV29 to TRBJ1-1; TRBD1 matches at 7 bases. The length of the CDR3 is 12 residues. V lost 7 bases to trimming and J lost 4 bases; unmatched junction nucleotides: 3. Per the germline V gene, CDR1 is MSHET and CDR2 is SYDVDS. Incomplete CDR3 DNA: TGTGCTAGCAACACAGGGGCCACAGAAGTCTTC. It codes for CASNTGATEVF. The whole CDR3 region reads CASNTGATEVFF.

Of note for this clone: Germline and genes here are mouse. With the read ending 1 residue before the CDR3 end, the germline J gene is used to fill in that end. The chain carries TRBV26 and TRBJ2-1; 11 nucleotides align to TRBD2. The CDR3 has 15 amino acids. The J segment lost 4 bases and the V segment lost 1 base, leaving 0 bases of the junction unmatched. CDR1 and CDR2 (germline): KGHPV, FQNQEV (reference sequence). This CDR3 is CASSLWTGGYAEQFF. CDR3 DNA (partial): TGTGCCAGCAGTCTGTGGACTGGGGGGTATGCTGAGCAGTTC.

Of note for this clone: All gene names here are mouse names. From the germline J gene comes the end of the CDR3, since the read stops 1 residue before it. This sequence joins TRBV13-2 and TRBJ1-4, with a possible D match to TRBD1 (5 bases). The length of the CDR3 is 14 residues. Between the trimmed V and J ends, which lost 7 bases and 4 bases, there was a span of 14 bases. CDR1 and CDR2 from the germline V gene are NNHNN and SYGAGS (reference sequence). Partial CDR3 DNA: TGTGCCAGCAGTGGGCGGACAAACAACGAAAGATTATTT. It yields the protein CASSGRTNNERLF. The entire CDR3 sequence reads CASSGRTNNERLFF.

This clone was observed a handful of times. Genes and germline come from the mouse. Read coverage stops 1 residue before the CDR3 terminus; the germline J gene supplies the remainder. V and J are TRBV1 and TRBJ2-1; the D gene is possibly TRBD1 (5 bases). Germline CDR1 NSQYPW, CDR2 LRSPGD (reference sequence). The CDR3 is 13 amino acids. Trimming removed 1 base at V and 5 bases at J, with 6 bases between. The chain's CDR3 is CTCSAAGNAEQFF. CDR3 DNA (partial): TGCACCTGCAGTGCAGCAGGGAATGCTGAGCAGTTC.

The sample holds a few counts of this clone. The gene symbols are mouse symbols. The CDR3 region is CASSLSGASNSPLYF. The sequenced CDR3 bases are TGTGCCAGCAGTCTGTCAGGGGCCTCTAATTCGCCCCTCTAC. The gene calls are TRBV26 and TRBJ1-6; a possible D gene is TRBD1 (5 bases). The read ends 1 residue early relative to the CDR3; the germline J gene fills the gap. TRBJ1-6 is identified as an open reading frame with a role that is uncertain. The CDR3 totals 15 residues. Germline values: CDR1 KGHPV, CDR2 FQNQEV (reference sequence). Trimming removed 0 bases at V and 6 bases at J, with 9 bases between.

About this clone: Gene names and germline match the mouse. The CDR3 end is not reached by the read, which stops 1 residue before it; the germline J gene fills it in. The genes are TRBV3 and TRBJ2-3; 10 positions agree with TRBD2. The CDR3 is 16 amino acids. Germline V gene lookup returns CDR1 SNHLY and CDR2 FYNGKV (reference sequence). V trimming: 5 bases; J trimming: 0 bases; junction bases outside the gene matches: 5. The sequenced part of the CDR3 DNA is TGTGCCAGCAGCGCGACTGGGGGGTGGAGTGCAGAAACGCTGTAT. This encodes CASSATGGWSAETLY. The CDR3 in full is CASSATGGWSAETLYF.

By share, this clone ranks as medium-sized. Genes here carry mouse names. Coverage ceases 1 residue before the CDR3 finishes, and the germline J gene fills in the end. The chain couples TRBV26 to TRBJ2-3, with unresolved D. The length of the CDR3 is 14 residues. CDR1 and CDR2 from the germline V gene are KGHPV and FQNQEV (reference sequence). Trimming removed 4 bases from V and 1 base from J, with 9 bases in between. Incomplete CDR3 DNA: TGTGCCAGCAGTCCCATCATGGGTGCAGAAACGCTGTAT. Amino acids: CASSPIMGAETLY. In full, the CDR3 reads CASSPIMGAETLYF.

About this clone itself: Gene names are mouse gene names. The missing CDR3 end, 1 residue past where the read stops, is filled in from the germline J gene. The chain has TRBV26 and TRBJ1-1; 7 bases match TRBD1. The germline V gene has CDR1 KGHPV and CDR2 FQNQEV (reference sequence). The CDR3 extends over 15 amino acids. The trim removed 2 bases at V and 0 bases at J, leaving 3 bases unmatched. The CDR3 DNA, read in part, is TGTGCCAGCAGTCTGAGTGGGACAGCAAACACAGAAGTCTTC. Encoded protein: CASSLSGTANTEVF. In full, the CDR3 is CASSLSGTANTEVFF.

A few counts support this clone. The germline and genes are mouse ones. The read gets to within 1 residue of the CDR3 end, and the germline J gene fills in the rest. The rearrangement joins TRBV26 to TRBJ1-1; no clear D. The length of the CDR3 is 14 residues. V lost 2 bases, J lost 2 bases, and 9 bases lay in between. The germline CDR1 and CDR2 sequences are KGHPV and FQNQEV (reference sequence). Here the CDR3 reads CASSLSRSNTEVFF. The sequenced part of the CDR3 DNA is TGTGCCAGCAGTCTGAGCAGGTCCAACACAGAAGTCTTC.

On this clone itself: Mouse gene names and germline throughout. The read finishes 1 residue shy of the CDR3 end, and the germline J gene is used to complete it. This rearrangement joins TRBV3 to TRBJ2-1, with D perhaps TRBD2 (7 bases). Per germline, CDR1 SNHLY and CDR2 FYNGKV (reference sequence). This CDR3 is built from 15 residues. V was pared by 1 base and J by 1 base, with 8 bases between. The CDR3 region is CASSLVGGNYAEQFF. The sequenced CDR3 bases are TGTGCCAGCAGCTTAGTGGGGGGCAACTATGCTGAGCAGTTC.

In its sample, this clone is medium-sized (0.01 to 0.1%). Germline and genes here are mouse. The CDR3 sequence: CSSSPSGGQDTQYF. CDR3 DNA (partial): TGCTCCAGCAGTCCAAGTGGGGGGCAAGACACCCAGTAC. The chain carries TRBV23 and TRBJ2-5; TRBD2 is the table's D call and was not checked against the DNA. The read falls 1 residue short of the CDR3 end, and the missing part is taken from the germline J gene. The CDR3 loop spans 14 amino acids. Germline V gene lookup returns CDR1 KGHTA and CDR2 FQNQQP.

Only a few counts were recorded for this clone. Here the gene names and germline are mouse. The read falls 1 residue short of the CDR3 end, and the missing part is taken from the germline J gene. The chain has TRBV31 and TRBJ1-4, with D possibly being TRBD1 (6 bases). Germline V gene sequence: CDR1 GKSSPN, CDR2 SITVG. Trimming cost V 0 bases and J 6 bases, with 11 bases left between them. There are 14 residues in the CDR3. The part of the CDR3 DNA that was read is TGTGCCTGGAGTCTACAGGGAGGGGACGAAAGATTATTT. Amino acids: CAWSLQGGDERLF. The full-length CDR3 reads as CAWSLQGGDERLFF.

This clone turned up a few times. Mouse gene names apply. The read is 1 residue too short to cover the CDR3 end, so that end is filled in from the germline J gene. V usage is TRBV26 and J usage is TRBJ1-5; the D gene is possibly TRBD1 (5 bases). Trimming pared 0 bases from V and 6 bases from J, leaving 6 bases between. The germline V gene has CDR1 KGHPV and CDR2 FQNQEV (reference sequence). This CDR3 has 13 residues. The sequenced CDR3 bases are TGTGCCAGCAGTCTGTCGACAGTCCAGGCTCCGCTT. Translation: CASSLSTVQAPL. The whole CDR3 protein is CASSLSTVQAPLF.

This clone has more than one count but fewer than ten. Gene labels here are mouse ones. The CDR3 goes on 1 residue after the read ends, and that part is filled in from the germline J gene. The chain carries TRBV13-3 and TRBJ2-5, with a weak D call TRBD2 (6 bases). CDR1 and CDR2 (germline): NNHDY, SYVADS. The V and J ends lost 0 bases and 6 bases respectively, with 11 bases between them. CDR3 length equals 14 residues. CDR3 DNA, as far as it was read: TGTGCCAGCAGTGATGCTCCTGGGGCTGACACCCAGTAC. It is translated as CASSDAPGADTQY. The CDR3 in its entirety is CASSDAPGADTQYF.

This clone was recorded a few times. Genes and germline are mouse. The CDR3 end falls 1 residue outside the read, so it is completed with the germline J gene. The chain uses TRBV3 and TRBJ2-7; possible D gene TRBD1, 5 bases. The CDR3 has 13 residues. Trimming took off 5 bases at V and 0 bases at J, with 8 bases between the two ends. Per the germline V gene, CDR1 is SNHLY and CDR2 is FYNGKV (reference sequence). CDR3 DNA, as far as it was read: TGTGCCAGCAGCAGACAGAGCTCCTATGAACAGTAC. Translation: CASSRQSSYEQY. The whole CDR3 protein is CASSRQSSYEQYF. Full variable domain (remainder filled in from reference TRBV3 and TRBJ2-7): GPKVLQIPSHQIIDMGQMVTLNCDPVSNHLYFYWYKQILGQQMEFLVNFYNGKVMEKSKLFKDQFSVERPDGSYFTLKIQPTALEDSAVYFCASSRQSSYEQYFGPGTRLTVL.

To note about this clone: Any gene name here is a mouse gene name. The read terminates 1 residue before the CDR3 end, so the remaining end is supplied by the germline J gene. The chain uses TRBV12-2 and TRBJ2-3, with 9 bases matching TRBD1. Germline values: CDR1 SGHLS, CDR2 HYDKME. CDR3 size: 17 residues. J was trimmed by 0 bases and V by 0 bases; bases with no gene match: 6. This CDR3 is CASSLETGGGSAETLYF. The DNA read from the CDR3 is TGTGCCAGCTCTCTCGAGACAGGGGGGGGGAGTGCAGAAACGCTGTAT.

Comment on this clone: The listed genes are named as in mouse. With the read ending 1 residue before the CDR3 end, the germline J gene is used to fill in that end. This sequence joins TRBV15 and TRBJ2-3; D call uncertain. CDR3 length equals 10 residues. The V gene lost 6 bases and the J gene lost 4 bases, with 2 bases spanning the gap. Germline CDR1 and CDR2: SGHND and FRSKSL. The DNA read from the CDR3 is TGTGCCAGCAGGACAGAAACGCTGTAT. As protein: CASRTETLY. The CDR3, in full, reads CASRTETLYF.

Concerning this clone itself: Mouse names are used for the genes. The read gets to within 1 residue of the CDR3 end, and the germline J gene fills in the rest. The J gene is TRBJ2-2, the V gene TRBV3; 7 bases fit TRBD2. The CDR3 spans 16 residues. Trimming at V came to 0 bases and at J to 0 bases, leaving 1 base not matched to a gene. In germline, CDR1 is SNHLY, CDR2 FYNGKV (reference sequence). The DNA read from the CDR3 is TGTGCCAGCAGCTTAGCGTGGGGGGCAAACACCGGGCAGCTCTAC. Translation: CASSLAWGANTGQLY. The whole CDR3 region reads CASSLAWGANTGQLYF.

Turning to this clone: Mouse gene names apply. The read ends 1 residue early relative to the CDR3; the germline J gene fills the gap. This rearrangement joins TRBV23 to TRBJ2-5; TRBD2 is the table's D call and was not checked against the DNA. Germline V lookup: CDR1 KGHTA, CDR2 FQNQQP. The CDR3 runs to 15 residues. The CDR3 loop is CSSSQSGGYQDTQYF. Incomplete CDR3 DNA: TGCTCCAGCAGTCAATCTGGGGGGTACCAAGACACCCAGTAC.

This clone came up a few times. Gene names are mouse gene names. Read data end 1 residue before the CDR3 end; the end is taken from the germline J gene. The V call is TRBV13-2, the J call TRBJ2-4; TRBD2 matches 9 bases. The V and J ends lost 2 bases and 6 bases, in that order; junction bases with no gene match: 1. This CDR3 has 13 residues. Germline loops: CDR1 NNHNN, CDR2 SYGAGS (reference sequence). The CDR3 is CASGDGTGNTLYF. The sequenced part of the CDR3 DNA is TGTGCCAGCGGTGACGGGACTGGGAACACCTTGTAC.

This clone has a handful of counts. Gene names are mouse gene names. This specimen includes other DNA sequences encoding the same CDR3. The sequenced part of the CDR3 DNA is TGTGCCAGCAGTTTAGGTCAGTATGAACAGTAC. Its protein is CASSLGQYEQY. The CDR3 as a whole reads CASSLGQYEQYF. This rearrangement joins TRBV15 to TRBJ2-7; D ambiguous. The read gets to within 1 residue of the CDR3 end, and the germline J gene fills in the rest. The CDR3 extends over 12 amino acids. The V end was cut by 1 base, the J end by 4 bases, with 5 bases between. Germline V gene sequence: CDR1 SGHND, CDR2 FRSKSL.

By share of the sample, this clone is medium-sized. The gene symbols are mouse symbols. The observed sequence ends 1 residue before the CDR3 terminus, with the missing tail filled in from the germline J gene. This chain links TRBV26 with TRBJ1-1; the D gene is possibly TRBD1 (5 bases). CDR3 length: 13 amino acids. Trimming pared 1 base from V and 5 bases from J, leaving 8 bases between. Germline CDR1 and CDR2: KGHPV and FQNQEV (reference sequence). CDR3 sequence: CASSLFGQTEVFF. CDR3 bases read: TGTGCCAGCAGTCTGTTTGGACAAACAGAAGTCTTC.

Of note for this clone: Gene names and germline refer to mouse. The sequence runs out 1 residue before the end of the CDR3; the remainder is reconstructed from the germline J gene. The sample contains more than one DNA sequence encoding this CDR3. This rearrangement joins TRBV23 to TRBJ1-5; the table's D gene call, TRBD1, was not cross checked with the DNA. CDR3 length equals 13 residues. Germline V lookup: CDR1 KGHTA, CDR2 FQNQQP. The CDR3: CSSSQSHNQAPLF. The CDR3 DNA, read in part, is TGCTCCAGCAGTCAAAGTCATAACCAGGCTCCGCTT.

This clone is classed as medium-sized. Genes and germline are mouse. The DNA ends 1 residue before the CDR3 does, and the rest of the CDR3 is filled in from the germline J gene. This sequence joins TRBV26 and TRBJ1-2; D is uncertain. The V gene lost 4 bases and the J gene lost 3 bases, with 3 bases spanning the gap. Germline V gene data show CDR1 as KGHPV and CDR2 as FQNQEV (reference sequence). The CDR3 runs 11 residues. The CDR3 spells CASSRYSDYTF. The DNA read from the CDR3 is TGTGCCAGCAGTCGTTACTCCGACTACACC.

Points on this clone: The gene symbols are mouse symbols. The CDR3 sequence: CASSSRSTGQLYF. CDR3 DNA (partial): TGTGCCAGCAGCTCCCGGAGCACCGGGCAGCTCTAC. J is TRBJ2-2 and V is TRBV3; D gene ambiguous. Read data end 1 residue before the CDR3 end; the end is taken from the germline J gene. Trimming shortened V by 4 bases and J by 4 bases, and 7 bases separated the two germline ends. Germline V lookup: CDR1 SNHLY, CDR2 FYNGKV (reference sequence). The CDR3 is made up of 13 amino acids.

In the case of this clone: The genes are named according to mouse. The read falls 1 residue short of the CDR3 end, and the missing part is taken from the germline J gene. V gene TRBV26 combines with J gene TRBJ2-2, with 11 bases aligning to TRBD2. CDR1 and CDR2 from the germline V gene are KGHPV and FQNQEV (reference sequence). This CDR3 region has 15 residues. V shed 6 bases and J 2 bases; nucleotides not matched to a gene: 2. The CDR3 is CASSTGGANTGQLYF. Partial CDR3 DNA: TGTGCCAGCAGCACTGGGGGGGCGAACACCGGGCAGCTCTAC.

This clone occurred a few times. Gene and germline names: mouse. The read ends 1 residue shy of where the CDR3 ends; the end is completed using the germline J gene. V gene TRBV19 combines with J gene TRBJ2-3, with unresolved D. The CDR3 covers 13 residues. Germline V CDR1 and CDR2: FNHDT, SITEND (reference sequence). With 5 bases removed from V and 0 bases from J, the gap between germline ends came to 7 bases. CDR3 DNA, as far as it was read: TGTGCCAGCAGGGCAACTAGTGCAGAAACGCTGTAT. Encoded protein: CASRATSAETLY. The whole CDR3 is CASRATSAETLYF.